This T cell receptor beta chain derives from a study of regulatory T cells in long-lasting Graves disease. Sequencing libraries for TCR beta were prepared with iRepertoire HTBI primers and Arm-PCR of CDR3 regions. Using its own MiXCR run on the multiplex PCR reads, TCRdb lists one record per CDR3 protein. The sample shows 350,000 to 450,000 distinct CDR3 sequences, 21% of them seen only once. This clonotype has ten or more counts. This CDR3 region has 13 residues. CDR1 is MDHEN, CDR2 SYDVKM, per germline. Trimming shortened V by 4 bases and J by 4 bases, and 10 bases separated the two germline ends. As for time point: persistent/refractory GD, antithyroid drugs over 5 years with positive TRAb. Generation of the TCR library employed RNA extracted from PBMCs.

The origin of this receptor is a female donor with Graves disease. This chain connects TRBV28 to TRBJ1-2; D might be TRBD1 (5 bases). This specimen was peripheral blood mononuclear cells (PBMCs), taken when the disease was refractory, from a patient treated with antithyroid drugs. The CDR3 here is CASSSTEFYGYTF. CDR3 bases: TGTGCCAGCAGTTCGACAGAGTTCTATGGCTACACCTTC.